Listed below are T cell receptor beta chains from one sample, sequenced in a study of blood T cell repertoires in COVID-19. Assay: immunoSEQ multiplex PCR; the TCRdb copy retains only in-frame clones and omits some. The data hold about 250,000 clones, with around 92% observed a single time. The material sequenced was PBMCs or T cells enriched from blood (not recorded which). These TCRs come from a woman in her 30s with acute COVID-19. Each CDR3 is given with its conserved first and last residue. The D gene is left open where the match is weak. The size entry is marked missing in some rows and otherwise reads once, few, many or a size class.

cdr3_length	clone_size	d_call	v_call	j_call	cdr3_aa	cdr3_nt
16	-	-	TRBV11-2	TRBJ2-7	CASSSLTGQRTYEQYF	TGTGCCAGCAGCTCTTTGACCGGACAGCGGACCTACGAGCAGTACTTC
15	few	TRBD1	TRBV11-2	TRBJ2-7	CASSLWDRETYEQYF	TGTGCCAGCAGCTTATGGGACAGGGAGACCTACGAGCAGTACTTC
13	-	TRBD1	TRBV6-5	TRBJ1-2	CASTPDRADGYTF	TGTGCCAGCACCCCGGACAGGGCGGATGGCTACACCTTC
17	-	TRBD2	TRBV28	TRBJ2-3	CASSLWASGGSTDTQYF	TGTGCCAGCAGTTTATGGGCTAGCGGGGGGAGCACAGATACGCAGTATTTT
14	-	-	TRBV11-2	TRBJ2-3	CASSLVSGTDTQYF	TGTGCCAGCAGCTTAGTCTCTGGCACAGATACGCAGTATTTT
13	once	-	TRBV29-1	TRBJ1-2	CSVNREQGYGYTF	TGCAGCGTCAACAGAGAGCAGGGCTATGGCTACACCTTC
16	-	TRBD1	TRBV7-9	TRBJ2-3	CASSTSRDRGTDTQYF	TGTGCCAGCAGCACGTCCCGGGACAGGGGTACAGATACGCAGTATTTT
14	-	-	TRBV18	TRBJ1-4	CASSEDVLNEKLFF	TGTGCCAGCTCAGAGGATGTCCTTAATGAAAAACTGTTTTTT
15	-	-	TRBV4-1	TRBJ1-3	CASSRDQGGGNTIYF	TGCGCCAGCAGCCGCGACCAGGGTGGTGGAAACACCATATATTTT
13	-	-	TRBV12-5	TRBJ2-1	CASAWGGGSEQFF	TGTGCTAGTGCCTGGGGCGGCGGTAGTGAGCAGTTCTTC
14	-	TRBD1	TRBV5-1	TRBJ2-7	CASRQTGTDYEQYF	TGCGCCAGCAGACAGACTGGGACAGACTACGAGCAGTACTTC
15	-	-	TRBV6-5	TRBJ1-3	CASSLQGSSGNTIYF	TGTGCCAGCAGCCTCCAGGGGAGCTCTGGAAACACCATATATTTT
13	-	TRBD2	TRBV4-1	TRBJ2-5	CASSRTSEKTQYF	TGCGCCAGCAGCCGGACTAGCGAGAAGACCCAGTACTTC
17	-	TRBD1	TRBV18	TRBJ1-4	CASSPPRTGTEAEKLFF	TGTGCCAGCTCACCACCTAGGACAGGGACCGAGGCTGAAAAACTGTTTTTT
13	-	-	TRBV7-6	TRBJ1-6	CASSPYQDTPLHF	TGTGCCAGCAGCCCCTACCAAGATACACCCCTCCACTTT
16	-	-	TRBV5-6	TRBJ2-3	CASSLDQGSSTDTQYF	TGTGCCAGCAGCTTGGATCAGGGCTCCAGCACAGATACGCAGTATTTT
13	-	TRBD1	TRBV19	TRBJ1-5	CASSGGGDQPQHF	TGTGCCAGTAGTGGAGGGGGCGATCAGCCCCAGCATTTT
16	-	-	TRBV5-1	TRBJ2-2	CASSLQGTFLTGELFF	TGCGCCAGCAGCTTACAAGGGACATTTCTGACCGGGGAGCTGTTTTTT
16	few	TRBD1	TRBV7-8	TRBJ2-2	CACRGTDRANTGELFF	TGTGCCTGCCGAGGGACCGACAGGGCAAACACCGGGGAGCTGTTTTTT
15	-	-	TRBV6-5	TRBJ1-1	CASSYQGLANTEAFF	TGTGCCAGCAGTTACCAGGGTTTGGCGAACACTGAAGCTTTCTTT
14	-	-	TRBV19	TRBJ1-2	CASSIGRRAPGYTF	TGTGCCAGTAGTATAGGCCGGAGGGCTCCTGGCTACACCTTC